The source of this T cell receptor (beta chain) is a study of T cells in Graves' hyperthyroidism and ophthalmopathy. This clonotype has just a few counts. The CDR3 regions of TCR beta were amplified from RNA transcripts. The TCR CDR3 first-round RT-PCR relied on the HTBI primer set. Using its own MiXCR run on the multiplex PCR reads, TCRdb lists one record per CDR3 protein. This sample has over 650,000 distinct CDR3 sequences, with 16% found just once. The CDR3 totals 13 residues. V lost 5 bases to trimming and J lost 6 bases, with 13 bases between them. Germline assignment: CDR1 SNHLY and CDR2 FYNNEI.

The genes are TRBV2 and TRBJ1-2; a weak D match, TRBD1 (5 bases). This sequence originates from a man younger than 35 with Graves' hyperthyroidism. Material for sequencing was blood. The CDR3 protein is CASSLRQTNGYTF. Written as DNA, the CDR3 is TGTGCCAGCAGTCTAAGACAGACGAATGGCTACACCTTC.